Listed here are 13 T cell receptor beta chains from one sample, sequenced in a study of regulatory T cells in long-lasting Graves disease. Building of the TCR beta libraries involved iRepertoire HTBI primers and Arm-PCR of CDR3 regions. TCRdb independently ran MiXCR on the multiplex PCR reads; one entry per CDR3 protein. The profile shows hundreds of thousands of distinct CDR3 sequences, approximately 16% of them singletons. Regarding time point: newly diagnosed GD, antithyroid drugs for less than 3 months. Researchers made the TCR library from RNA that was extracted from PBMCs. A further study also used this sample, focusing on T cells in Graves' hyperthyroidism and ophthalmopathy.

The sample consisted of peripheral blood mononuclear cells (PBMCs), taken at new diagnosis, from a patient treated with antithyroid drugs. The receptors were gathered from a woman aged 40 to 50 with Graves disease.

The table lists this clonotype with many counts. V and J are TRBV29-1 and TRBJ2-5; perhaps TRBD1 as D (6 bases). With 3 bases removed from V and 0 bases from J, the gap between germline ends came to 14 bases. This CDR3 has 15 amino acids. From germline, CDR1 is SQVTM and CDR2 ANQGSEA. The CDR3 DNA follows: TGCAGCGTTGATCTTCAGGGACACCACCAAGAGACCCAGTACTTC. It encodes CSVDLQGHHQETQYF.

At least ten counts were recorded for this clonotype. Compared with germline, one end of the junction differs, possibly owing to a read error. The V and J genes are TRBV29-1 and TRBJ2-1; TRBD2 matches at 10 bases. The CDR3 covers 15 residues. The germline gives CDR1 SQVTM, CDR2 ANQGSEA. The CDR3 DNA reads as TGCAGCGTTGCGCTAGCGGGAGACTCCCACAATGAGCAGTTCTTC. It is translated as CSVALAGDSHNEQFF.

This clonotype was observed a handful of times. The gene calls are TRBV9 and TRBJ2-1; weak D call: TRBD2 (5 bases). This CDR3 contains 12 residues. The germline V gene encodes CDR1 SGDLS and CDR2 YYNGEE. V dropped 3 bases and J dropped 5 bases, with 6 bases sitting between them. CDR3 loop: CASSAGNNEQFF. In DNA, the CDR3 is TGTGCCAGCAGCGCGGGAAACAATGAGCAGTTCTTC.

In its sample, this clonotype was seen a few times. The chain joins TRBV12-3 or TRBV12-4 to TRBJ1-1, with D tentatively TRBD1 (5 bases). The CDR3 spans 13 residues. The ends were cut back, 7 bases at V and 11 bases at J, with 20 bases in the middle. The CDR3 here is CASTTGFGDGAFF. The CDR3 region has the DNA TGTGCCAGCACCACGGGTTTCGGGGACGGGGCTTTCTTT.

Ten or more counts support this clonotype. The rearrangement links TRBV27 to TRBJ2-3; D gene uncertain. The CDR3 has 13 residues. Trimming left V 3 bases short and J 6 bases short, with 10 bases between. The germline V gene has CDR1 MNHEY and CDR2 SMNVEV (reference sequence). The CDR3 DNA sequence: TGTGCCAGCAGTTTCCCGCCAGGTGATACGCAGTATTTT. It encodes CASSFPPGDTQYF.

In its sample, this clonotype was seen many times. This chain uses TRBV14 with TRBJ2-1; 9 nucleotides align to TRBD1. This CDR3 comprises 16 residues. Losses at the gene ends were 3 bases for V and 3 bases for J; bases not matched to a gene: 6. CDR1 SGHDN and CDR2 FVKESK come from the germline V gene. The CDR3 loop reads CASSHLRDRVYNEQFF. CDR3 DNA: TGTGCCAGCAGCCATCTTCGGGACAGGGTCTACAATGAGCAGTTCTTC. Full variable domain (remainder filled in from reference TRBV14 and TRBJ2-1): EAGVTQFPSHSVIEKGQTVTLRCDPISGHDNLYWYRRVMGKEIKFLLHFVKESKQDESGMPNNRFLAERTGGTYSTLKVQPAELEDSGVYFCASSHLRDRVYNEQFFGPGTRLTVL.

This clonotype was seen ten or more times. The chain combines TRBV10-2 with TRBJ1-5, with D maybe TRBD1 (6 bases). The CDR3 sequence is 13 residues long. V was clipped by 6 bases and J by 5 bases, with 11 bases between them. From germline, CDR1 is WSHSY and CDR2 SAAADI. CDR3 region: CASRGEGDQPQHF. The CDR3 region has the DNA TGCGCCAGCAGGGGGGAGGGGGATCAGCCCCAGCATTTT.

The chain employs TRBV25-1 and TRBJ1-1; TRBD1 matches at 7 bases. CDR3 size: 18 residues. Losses at the gene ends were 0 bases for V and 5 bases for J; bases not matched to a gene: 15. The germline V gene encodes CDR1 MGHDK and CDR2 SYGVNS. CDR3 DNA sequence: TGTGCCAGCAGTGAATATTTTAGGACAGGTGGGATGGGAACTGAAGCTTTCTTT. Its translation: CASSEYFRTGGMGTEAFF.

The V call is TRBV9, the J call TRBJ2-3; possibly TRBD1 for D (7 bases). This CDR3 is built from 13 residues. Germline loops: CDR1 SGDLS, CDR2 YYNGEE. Between the trimmed V and J ends, which lost 5 bases and 5 bases, there was a span of 12 bases. For the CDR3, the DNA is TGTGCCAGCAGTCGGAGGGGGCTAGATACGCAGTATTTT. This gives the protein CASSRRGLDTQYF.

CDR3 sequence reads: CSVVLDRGITDTQYF. DNA of the CDR3: TGCAGCGTTGTCTTGGACAGGGGAATTACAGATACGCAGTATTTT. V gene TRBV29-1 combines with J gene TRBJ2-3; the match to TRBD1 covers 9 bases. CDR1 is SQVTM and CDR2 is ANQGSEA in the germline V gene. The junction had 8 bases not matched to a gene; V was cut back by 4 bases and J by 3 bases. CDR3 length equals 15 residues.

This clonotype has a count of ten or more. This sequence joins TRBV2 and TRBJ2-5; 7 nucleotides agree with TRBD2. The trim removed 5 bases at V and 9 bases at J, leaving 15 bases unmatched. This CDR3 region has 15 residues. Germline CDR1 and CDR2: SNHLY and FYNNEI. CDR3 nucleotide sequence: TGTGCCAGCAGTCCGGATGGACTAGTCGGGGTGGCCCAGTACTTC. Translated: CASSPDGLVGVAQYF. The whole variable domain, filled in from reference TRBV2 and TRBJ2-5, reads EPEVTQTPSHQVTQMGQEVILRCVPISNHLYFYWYRQILGQKVEFLVSFYNNEISEKSEIFDDQFSVERPDGSNFTLKIRSTKLEDSAMYFCASSPDGLVGVAQYFGPGTRLLVL.

A word on this clonotype: Its ends do not fully match the called genes, so a read error is possible. The J gene is TRBJ2-1, the V gene TRBV7-2; the D gene is possibly TRBD1 (5 bases). The germline V gene encodes CDR1 SGHTA and CDR2 FQGNSA. The CDR3 length is 12 residues. The CDR3 bases are TGTGCCAGCAGCTTAGAGGGGTATGAGCAGTCCTTC. This translates into CASSLEGYEQSF.

Many counts were recorded for this clonotype. The gene calls are TRBV28 and TRBJ2-1; no definite D call. The CDR3 runs 16 residues. Germline CDR1 and CDR2: MDHEN and SYDVKM. Trimming removed 5 bases from V and 5 bases from J, with 19 bases in between. The CDR3 nucleotides are TGTGCCAGCAGTCTCCAAGTCTCTCAGCCCGACAATGAGCAGTTCTTC. Translating it yields CASSLQVSQPDNEQFF.